One and the same sample provided the 30 T cell receptor beta chains below, sequenced in a study of radiotherapy plus CTLA-4 blockade in lung cancer. The repertoire was sequenced with immunoSEQ multiplex PCR; TCRdb's copy has only in-frame clones and lacks some. The sample records more than 55,000 clones, over 75% being singletons. Sequenced material: peripheral blood, taken from a patient treated with radiotherapy plus ipilimumab. These receptors all come from a human donor with non-small cell lung cancer who had a complete response to radiotherapy plus ipilimumab.

The J gene is TRBJ1-2, the V gene TRBV2, with 7 bases identical to TRBD1. The length of the CDR3 is 13 residues. Germline CDR1 and CDR2: SNHLY and FYNNEI. Unmatched junction bases numbered 3, after V lost 4 bases and J lost 4 bases. The CDR3 bases are TGTGCCAGCAGTGGACAGGGTCTCTATGGCTACACCTTC. Amino acid sequence: CASSGQGLYGYTF.

CDR3 amino acids: CASSSFIRNTEAFF. The CDR3 DNA sequence: TGTGCCAGCAGCTCCTTTATTCGGAACACTGAAGCTTTCTTT. The chain has TRBV7-2 and TRBJ1-1; D is ambiguous. This CDR3 spans 14 amino acids. V dropped 4 bases and J dropped 1 base, with 10 bases sitting between them. Germline V gene sequence: CDR1 SGHTA, CDR2 FQGNSA.

V and J are TRBV18 and TRBJ2-4; 7 positions agree with TRBD2. The junction had 16 bases not matched to a gene; V was cut back by 3 bases and J by 11 bases. The CDR3 extends over 16 amino acids. Germline V gene data show CDR1 as KGHSH and CDR2 as LQKENI. This chain's CDR3 is CASSPDISGGGFLQYF. In DNA form, the CDR3 reads TGTGCCAGCTCACCTGACATCAGCGGCGGGGGTTTCCTTCAGTACTTC.

The chain has TRBV10-1 and TRBJ2-3, with D possibly matching TRBD2 (6 bases). Germline CDR1 is WNHNN and CDR2 is SYGVQD (reference sequence). V was shortened by 8 bases and J by 2 bases, with 14 bases between the two germline ends. The CDR3 extends over 14 amino acids. CDR3 sequence (DNA): TGCGCCAGCCAAGAGGGAGGTAACACAGATACGCAGTATTTT. This translates into CASQEGGNTDTQYF.

This clone was observed a few times. This rearrangement joins TRBV6-5 to TRBJ1-1, with D tentatively TRBD1 (6 bases). Germline assignment: CDR1 MNHEY and CDR2 SVGAGI. The CDR3 consists of 11 residues. The ends were cut back, 7 bases at V and 4 bases at J, with 7 bases in the middle. In nucleotides, the CDR3 is TGTGCCAGCACACAGGGCACTGAAGCTTTCTTT. Its protein is CASTQGTEAFF.

This clone came up a few times. V gene TRBV18 combines with J gene TRBJ2-2; D is uncertain. Germline CDR1 KGHSH, CDR2 LQKENI. The CDR3 is made up of 14 amino acids. Between the trimmed V and J ends, which lost 4 bases and 0 bases, there was a span of 6 bases. Here the CDR3 reads CASSRATNTGELFF. CDR3 DNA sequence: TGTGCCAGCTCACGGGCGACGAACACCGGGGAGCTGTTTTTT.

The chain carries TRBV18 and TRBJ1-3, with no clear D. The CDR3 runs 16 residues. Trimming pared 0 bases from V and 0 bases from J, leaving 9 bases between. Germline V gene data show CDR1 as KGHSH and CDR2 as LQKENI. The CDR3 protein is CASSPPTRFSGNTIYF. The DNA for the CDR3 is TGTGCCAGCTCACCACCGACGAGGTTCTCTGGAAACACCATATATTTT.

The chain couples TRBV15 to TRBJ1-5; D is ambiguous. The germline CDR1 and CDR2 sequences are LNHNV and YYDKDF (reference sequence). The CDR3 runs to 15 residues. Trimming removed 3 bases at V and 3 bases at J, with 12 bases between. CDR3 residues: CATSSWAQPNQPQHF. CDR3 DNA: TGTGCCACCAGCAGCTGGGCCCAACCCAATCAGCCCCAGCATTTT.

The V and J genes are TRBV2 and TRBJ1-2, with TRBD1 as a possible D gene (5 bases). Germline V gene sequence: CDR1 SNHLY, CDR2 FYNNEI. CDR3 length equals 14 residues. The germline V and J ends were trimmed by 4 bases and 5 bases, with 14 bases remaining between them. The CDR3 nucleotides are TGTGCCAGCAGTGGGGAAGGGGCACTATATGGCTACACCTTC. Residues: CASSGEGALYGYTF.

The chain carries TRBV9 and TRBJ2-1; 13 bases match TRBD2. V shed 5 bases and J 5 bases; nucleotides not matched to a gene: 4. The germline gives CDR1 SGDLS, CDR2 YYNGEE. The CDR3 length is 15 residues. CDR3 amino acids: CASSPTSGGDNEQFF. CDR3 sequence (DNA): TGTGCCAGCAGTCCTACTAGCGGGGGGGACAATGAGCAGTTCTTC.

The chain recombines TRBV19 with TRBJ2-1; 11 bases align to TRBD2. V shed 9 bases and J 5 bases; nucleotides not matched to a gene: 12. The CDR3 is 16 residues long. Germline V gene sequence: CDR1 LNHDA, CDR2 SQIVND (reference sequence). As DNA, the CDR3 is TGTGCCAGCAAGGAGCTGCGACTAGCGGGGAACAATGAGCAGTTCTTC. It codes for CASKELRLAGNNEQFF.

This clone was seen a few times. The CDR3 DNA sequence: TGTGCCAGTAGTATAGGATACGGTGGTGAAAAACTGTTTTTT. Protein product: CASSIGYGGEKLFF. The chain is built from TRBV19 and TRBJ1-4; D ambiguous. CDR1 and CDR2 (germline): LNHDA, SQIVND (reference sequence). The CDR3 sequence is 14 residues long. Deletions cut 1 base from V and 7 bases from J, with 10 bases between. Together with reference TRBV19 and TRBJ1-4, the CDR3 gives the full variable domain: DGGITQSPKYLFRKEGQNVTLSCEQNLNHDAMYWYRQDPGQGLRLIYYSQIVNDFQKGDIAEGYSVSREKKESFPLTVTSAQKNPTAFYLCASSIGYGGEKLFFGSGTQLSVL.

This chain joins TRBV7-9 and TRBJ2-3; no firm D call. The CDR3 spans 15 residues. The V end was cut by 4 bases, the J end by 5 bases, with 16 bases between. Germline values: CDR1 SEHNR, CDR2 FQNEAQ (reference sequence). The CDR3 coding sequence is TGTGCCAGCAGCTCGCCAACCGGTTCGGTAGATACGCAGTATTTT. Protein sequence: CASSSPTGSVDTQYF.

The chain links TRBV19 to TRBJ2-1, with TRBD2 identical over 10 bases. The V segment lost 6 bases and the J segment 4 bases; nucleotides outside the gene matches: 6. Germline assignment: CDR1 LNHDA and CDR2 SQIVND (reference sequence). The CDR3 totals 15 residues. The CDR3: CASSPLAGDYNEQFF. As DNA, the CDR3 is TGTGCCAGTAGCCCTCTAGCGGGAGATTACAATGAGCAGTTCTTC.

This chain uses TRBV9 with TRBJ1-4; D is unclear. The CDR3 length is 15 residues. The V end lost 0 bases, the J end lost 8 bases, and 14 bases lay between the germline ends. Germline CDR1 is SGDLS and CDR2 is YYNGEE. In DNA, the CDR3 is TGTGCCAGCAGCGTAGGAGCAGGAGGAGGGGAAAAACTGTTTTTT. Protein sequence: CASSVGAGGGEKLFF.

This clone appeared a single time. The CDR3 loop reads CASSQTRQGLGANVLTF. The CDR3 bases are TGTGCCAGTAGCCAAACTCGACAGGGGTTAGGGGCCAACGTCCTGACTTTC. The rearrangement uses TRBV19 and TRBJ2-6; TRBD1 aligns across 8 bases. J gave up 4 bases and V 6 bases, and 11 bases lay outside the gene matches. CDR3 size: 17 residues. Germline CDR1 LNHDA, CDR2 SQIVND (reference sequence).

This chain joins TRBV9 and TRBJ1-3; perhaps TRBD1 as D (5 bases). The germline CDR1 and CDR2 sequences are SGDLS and YYNGEE. V lost 0 bases and J 0 bases, leaving 7 bases between the germline ends. There are 15 residues in the CDR3. This CDR3 reads CASSVADSSGNTIYF. CDR3 sequence (DNA): TGTGCCAGCAGCGTAGCAGACAGCTCTGGAAACACCATATATTTT.

The rearrangement uses TRBV30 and TRBJ2-1; D may be TRBD1 (5 bases). The CDR3 has 13 residues. Looked up from germline, CDR1 is GTSNPN and CDR2 is SVGIG (reference sequence). Trimming pared 1 base from V and 3 bases from J, leaving 7 bases between. As DNA, the CDR3 is TGTGCCTGGAGTGAGGGGCTCTACAATGAGCAGTTCTTC. Translation: CAWSEGLYNEQFF.

The V call is TRBV18, the J call TRBJ2-1; D possibly corresponds to TRBD1 (6 bases). This CDR3 is built from 15 residues. Per germline, CDR1 KGHSH and CDR2 LQKENI. Trimming removed 2 bases at V and 9 bases at J, with 17 bases between. In DNA, the CDR3 is TGTGCCAGCTCACCAACGGGACAAGGTGGAAGTGAGCAGTTCTTC. It codes for CASSPTGQGGSEQFF.

The rearrangement links TRBV18 to TRBJ2-1, with unresolved D. The CDR3 length is 15 residues. Germline V gives CDR1 KGHSH, CDR2 LQKENI. Trimming pared 3 bases from V and 6 bases from J, leaving 15 bases between. In DNA form, the CDR3 reads TGTGCCAGCTCACCGAGCACCGATAGTCGCAATGAGCAGTTCTTC. This gives the protein CASSPSTDSRNEQFF.

This chain joins TRBV2 and TRBJ2-7, with D maybe TRBD1 (7 bases). Trimming stripped 10 bases from V and 4 bases from J, with 20 bases between. Germline CDR1 reads SNHLY; CDR2 reads FYNNEI. The CDR3 consists of 14 residues. The CDR3 nucleotides are TGTGCCAACCTCAGGGGGAGGAATTCTTACGAGCAGTACTTC. As protein: CANLRGRNSYEQYF.

This clone was picked up one time. V usage is TRBV7-2 and J usage is TRBJ1-2; D gene unclear. V shed 0 bases and J shed 8 bases, with 13 bases lying between them. CDR1 SGHTA and CDR2 FQGNSA come from the germline V gene. This CDR3 comprises 14 residues. The CDR3 DNA reads as TGTGCCAGCAGCTTAGCGAGGGATTTCTACGGCTACACCTTC. Its protein product is CASSLARDFYGYTF.

This clone appeared once. This chain connects TRBV7-9 to TRBJ2-2, with TRBD1 matching over 8 bases. Per germline, CDR1 SEHNR and CDR2 FQNEAQ (reference sequence). V lost 6 bases, J lost 3 bases, and 9 bases stayed unmatched. The CDR3 contains 16 residues. CDR3 bases: TGTGCCAGCAGTCGATACAGGGGGTTCGACACCGGGGAGCTGTTTTTT. Amino acid sequence: CASSRYRGFDTGELFF.

The chain recombines TRBV7-2 with TRBJ2-3; 8 bases match TRBD1. The length of the CDR3 is 13 residues. V was pared by 5 bases and J by 7 bases, with 5 bases of the junction left unmatched. The germline V gene encodes CDR1 SGHTA and CDR2 FQGNSA. In DNA form, the CDR3 reads TGTGCCAGCAGCCCTCAGGGGGCGAATACGCAGTATTTT. Residues: CASSPQGANTQYF.

The CDR3 sequence: CASSYGAGQGAGEQFF. As DNA, the CDR3 is TGTGCCAGCAGCTACGGTGCGGGACAGGGGGCTGGTGAGCAGTTCTTC. The rearrangement uses TRBV5-8 and TRBJ2-1; 12 positions agree with TRBD1. The V gene's germline CDR1 is SGHTS and CDR2 YDEGEE. The CDR3 runs 16 residues. V lost 3 bases to trimming and J lost 9 bases; unmatched junction nucleotides: 10.

The chain recombines TRBV18 with TRBJ2-2; D not resolved. Germline-derived CDR1 and CDR2 are KGHSH and LQKENI. V dropped 3 bases and J dropped 4 bases, with 12 bases sitting between them. This CDR3 has 15 residues. CDR3 in amino acids: CASSPAQRGTGELFF. The CDR3 nucleotides read TGTGCCAGCTCACCGGCCCAGCGAGGCACCGGGGAGCTGTTTTTT.

The chain employs TRBV10-3 and TRBJ1-2; no definite D call. Trimming took off 5 bases at V and 1 base at J, with 11 bases between the two ends. Germline values: CDR1 ENHRY, CDR2 SYGVKD. The CDR3 covers 14 residues. Written as DNA, the CDR3 is TGTGCCATCAGTAAAGGACTTAGTAACTATGGCTACACCTTC. Protein: CAISKGLSNYGYTF.

The chain links TRBV6-5 to TRBJ1-1, with a weak D call TRBD1 (6 bases). The CDR3 is 13 amino acids. V shed 6 bases and J shed 6 bases, with 14 bases lying between them. Germline loops: CDR1 MNHEY, CDR2 SVGAGI. The CDR3 here is CASSLQGIPEAFF. CDR3 nucleotides: TGTGCCAGCAGCCTTCAGGGGATCCCTGAAGCTTTCTTT.

The chain carries TRBV19 and TRBJ1-2; weak D call: TRBD1 (5 bases). The CDR3 runs to 14 residues. Deletions cut 3 bases from V and 7 bases from J, with 15 bases between. Germline V lookup: CDR1 LNHDA, CDR2 SQIVND (reference sequence). The CDR3 sequence is CASSIRGQGGGYTF. The DNA of the CDR3 is TGTGCCAGTAGTATTCGAGGGCAGGGAGGTGGCTACACCTTC.

The CDR3 protein is CASRGPEGNQPQHF. The CDR3 nucleotides are TGTGCCAGCAGGGGTCCTGAGGGCAATCAGCCCCAGCATTTT. The chain recombines TRBV6-6 with TRBJ1-5; D is undetermined. The CDR3 runs 14 residues. V was pared by 6 bases and J by 2 bases, with 11 bases between. From germline, CDR1 is MNHNY and CDR2 SVGAGI (reference sequence).